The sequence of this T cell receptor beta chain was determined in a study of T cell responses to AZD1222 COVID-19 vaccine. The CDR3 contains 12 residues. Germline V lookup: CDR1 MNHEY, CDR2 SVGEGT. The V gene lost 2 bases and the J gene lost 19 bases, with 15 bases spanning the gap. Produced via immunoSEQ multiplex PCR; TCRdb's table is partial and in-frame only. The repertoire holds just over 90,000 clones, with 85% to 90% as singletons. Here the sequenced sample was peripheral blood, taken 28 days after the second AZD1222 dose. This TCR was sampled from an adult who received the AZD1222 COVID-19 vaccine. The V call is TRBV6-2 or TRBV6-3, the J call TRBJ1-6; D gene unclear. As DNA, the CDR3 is TGTGCCAGCAGTTACCAGCCACTAATTCTTCACTTT. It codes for CASSYQPLILHF.